This note documents a single T cell receptor (beta chain) sequence. This sample was included in a study of cytomegalovirus exposure and HLA in healthy donors. Sequencing was performed with immunoSEQ multiplex PCR; in TCRdb, only in-frame clones are kept and a portion is missing. Of roughly 130,000 clones in the sample, 85% to 90% were seen once. V lost 1 base and J lost 5; bases outside the gene matches: 9. The CDR3 is 17 amino acids. In germline, CDR1 is SGHDT, CDR2 YYEEEE. The receptor comes from a young man in good health and CMV-seronegative. The specimen sequenced was PBMCs. The V call is TRBV5-6, the J call TRBJ1-6, with TRBD1 matching 7 bases. For the CDR3, the DNA is TGTGCCAGCAGCTTGATCGAGGGGGCGCGAGATAATTCACCCCTCCACTTT. Amino acid sequence: CASSLIEGARDNSPLHF. Complete variable domain (other parts from reference TRBV5-6 and TRBJ1-6): DAGVTQSPTHLIKTRGQQVTLRCSPKSGHDTVSWYQQALGQGPQFIFQYYEEEERQRGNFPDRFSGHQFPNYSSELNVNALLLGDSALYLCASSLIEGARDNSPLHFGNGTRLTVT.